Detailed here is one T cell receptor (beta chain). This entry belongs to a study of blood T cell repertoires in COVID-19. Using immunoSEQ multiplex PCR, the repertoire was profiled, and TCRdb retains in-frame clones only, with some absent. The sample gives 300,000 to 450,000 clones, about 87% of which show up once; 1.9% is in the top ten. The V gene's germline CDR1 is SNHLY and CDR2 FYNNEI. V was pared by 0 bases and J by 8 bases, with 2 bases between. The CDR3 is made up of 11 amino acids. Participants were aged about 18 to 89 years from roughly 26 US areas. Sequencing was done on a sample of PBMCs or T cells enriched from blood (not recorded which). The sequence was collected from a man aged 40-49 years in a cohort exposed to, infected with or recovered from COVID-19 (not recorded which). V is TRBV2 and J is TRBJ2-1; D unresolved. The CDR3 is CASSEADEQFF. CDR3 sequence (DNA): TGTGCCAGCAGTGAAGCCGATGAGCAGTTCTTC.